This T cell receptor beta chain was captured in a study of blood T cell repertoires in COVID-19 (dated by TCRdb to about 2020). Some background on the complete study: Samples from collaborators originated in the United States, Italy and Spain and spanned both the acute and convalescent phases of COVID-19. Where HLA class I and class II types were available, the types were taken from metadata supplied by the sample provider, not from assay-based typing. A freely available public database, intended as a resource for researchers studying the immune response to SARS-CoV-2, is where the repertoires were released. Sample metadata almost always included a de-identified subject ID, COVID-19 status, age in years and sex. The prospective study material was composed of cDNA or gDNA derived from T cells, B-cell-depleted T cells, or PBMCs. Subjects who had been exposed to COVID-19, were actively infected with it, or had recovered from it provided the deeply sampled blood TCRbeta repertoires that made up the dataset. The samples were drawn from two sources: the first 160 participants of the ongoing ImmuneRACE study, and 1,200 or so subjects contributed by 6 global collaborators.

The immunoSEQ Assay, a bias-controlled multiplex PCR, was used to amplify TCRbeta CDR3 regions from genomic DNA. Per the source publication's procedure: Within the assay, amplification of reference gene primers was used to estimate how many nucleated cells each sample contained. Sequence reads were collapsed and filtered to measure the absolute abundance of every unique TCRbeta CDR3 rearrangement. Productive Simpson clonality was computed per sample as the square root of Simpson's diversity index over productive rearrangements. TCRdb provides this immuneACCESS table in a form limited to in-frame rearrangements. Some clones are lacking; in checked studies, under half of them reflect an unresolved V gene, and why the rest are absent is not known. V and J calls and clone size are given by that table; D and trimming were obtained from the DNA. This sample comprises roughly 50,000 clones, about 86% of them detected only once. The ten largest clones add up to less than 3% of the sample.

The CDR3 holds 14 amino acids from the cysteine to the phenylalanine. Only the CDR3 DNA is retained, 42 bases long and in frame from the first base. As encoded in the germline V gene (reference sequence), CDR1 is GTSNPN while CDR2 is SVGIG. Relative to germline, V is missing 4 bases and J is missing 0 bases, with 3 bases of the junction outside any gene match. Paper-wide results and their limitations: Clinical and demographic metadata were provided uncurated, with the amount varying by source and participant.

As regards this clone: Its cognate antigen has yet to be identified. No much larger clone exists at a distance of one base, and base qualities are not known.

Whole blood was collected in K2EDTA tubes by collaborating institutions according to the institutions' own protocols. Collaborator samples were shipped for TCRbeta analysis as frozen whole blood, isolated PBMCs, or DNA extracted from either sample type. The sequencing sample was made of peripheral blood. The TCR was taken from a woman of 80 years or more with acute or convalescent COVID-19. The receptor chain draws on TRBV30 and TRBJ2-5, with TRBD2 matching 9 junction bases. The DNA sequence is TGTGCCTGGAACGCGGGGGGGTACCAAGAGACCCAGTACTTC. Its amino acids are CAWNAGGYQETQYF. With all but the CDR3 taken from the reference TRBV30 and TRBJ2-5 genes, the full variable domain is: SQTIHQWPATLVQPVGSPLSLECTVEGTSNPNLYWYRQAAGRGLQLLFYSVGIGQISSEVPQNLSASRPQDRQFILSSKKLLLSDSGFYLCAWNAGGYQETQYFGPGTRLLVL.